What follows are 9 T cell receptor beta chains derived from one specimen sequenced in a study of patients and donors after allogeneic stem cell transplantation. Each CDR3 protein gets one entry after TCRdb re-called the RT-PCR reads with MiXCR. This sample has about 960,000 distinct CDR3 sequences; 18% occur once, and the top ten carry 6%. What was sequenced was blood, either unsorted or a sorted T cell fraction (not recorded which). The receptors shown here come from a human donor who was either an allogeneic HSCT recipient or a stem cell or donor lymphocyte infusion donor (not recorded which). It is not recorded whose cells these are; they may come from a transplant donor.

V and J are TRBV12-3 or TRBV12-4 and TRBJ1-1; the D gene is possibly TRBD1 (6 bases). The CDR3 contains 14 residues. V was trimmed by 0 bases and J by 6 bases, leaving 11 bases between them. In DNA, the CDR3 is TGTGCCAGCAGTTTAGCAGGGACAAGTGCTGAAGCTTTCTTT. Amino acids: CASSLAGTSAEAFF.

This clonotype occurred many times. This chain uses TRBV7-3 with TRBJ1-1; the D is unclear. Trimming removed 4 bases at V and 0 bases at J, with 27 bases between. Per the germline V gene, CDR1 is SGHTA and CDR2 is FQGTGA. The CDR3 consists of 20 residues. The DNA of the CDR3 is TGTGCCAGCAGCTCTTTTTCTAGACGACCAGGATGGGGTTTGAACACTGAAGCTTTCTTT. Residues: CASSSFSRRPGWGLNTEAFF.

V is TRBV20-1 and J is TRBJ2-2; the D gene is possibly TRBD2 (6 bases). Trimming removed 6 bases at V and 7 bases at J, with 18 bases between. The CDR3 contains 14 residues. Germline assignment: CDR1 DFQATT and CDR2 SNEGSKA (reference sequence). In nucleotides, the CDR3 is TGCAGTGCCGCCCGGGACTCTGTGGGCGGGGAGCTGTTTTTT. It codes for CSAARDSVGGELFF.

The rearrangement joins TRBV7-2 to TRBJ1-6; TRBD1 agrees at 9 bases. After removal of 4 bases from V and 9 bases from J, the junction contained 4 bases not matched to a gene. Germline loops: CDR1 SGHTA, CDR2 FQGNSA. This CDR3 comprises 14 residues. CDR3 residues: CASSSTGGSSPLHF. The CDR3 region has the DNA TGTGCCAGCAGCTCGACAGGGGGTAGTTCACCCCTCCACTTT.

V usage is TRBV20-1 and J usage is TRBJ2-2; 11 bases map to TRBD2. Germline CDR1 DFQATT, CDR2 SNEGSKA (reference sequence). The J segment lost 5 bases and the V segment lost 4 bases, leaving 6 bases of the junction unmatched. This CDR3 is built from 15 residues. DNA for the CDR3: TGCAGTGCTACTACTAGCGGGAGCGGGACCGGGGAGCTGTTTTTT. Amino acid sequence: CSATTSGSGTGELFF.

This chain uses TRBV19 with TRBJ2-7; D is unclear. CDR1 is LNHDA, CDR2 SQIVND, per germline (reference sequence). There are 13 residues in the CDR3. Trimming shortened V by 5 bases and J by 3 bases, and 11 bases separated the two germline ends. The CDR3 loop is CASSSPPIYEQYF. The CDR3 DNA reads as TGTGCCAGTAGTTCCCCCCCGATCTACGAGCAGTACTTC.

Only a few counts were recorded for this clonotype. The chain carries TRBV29-1 and TRBJ1-2; a weak D match, TRBD1 (5 bases). Deletions cut 2 bases from V and 7 bases from J, with 23 bases between. The CDR3 sequence is 16 residues long. From germline, CDR1 is SQVTM and CDR2 ANQGSEA. The CDR3 DNA follows: TGCAGCGTTGAACAGGGAAACCCCTCATATAGGGGTGGCTACACCTTC. Translated: CSVEQGNPSYRGGYTF.

This clonotype has only a few counts. The chain has TRBV2 and TRBJ2-4; maybe TRBD2 (5 bases). Germline assignment: CDR1 SNHLY and CDR2 FYNNEI. The CDR3 sequence is 14 residues long. V lost 2 bases and J lost 3, with 8 bases in between. CDR3 bases: TGTGCCAGCAGTGAACTAGCCCTCAAAAACATTCAGTACTTC. Translation: CASSELALKNIQYF.

This chain connects TRBV2 to TRBJ1-1, with D possibly being TRBD1 (5 bases). Germline V CDR1 and CDR2: SNHLY, FYNNEI. The CDR3 sequence is 14 residues long. V was cut by 7 bases and J by 2 bases, with 14 bases left in between. CDR3 loop: CASTGTPLNTEAFF. The CDR3 DNA follows: TGTGCCAGCACGGGGACGCCGCTCAACACTGAAGCTTTCTTT.